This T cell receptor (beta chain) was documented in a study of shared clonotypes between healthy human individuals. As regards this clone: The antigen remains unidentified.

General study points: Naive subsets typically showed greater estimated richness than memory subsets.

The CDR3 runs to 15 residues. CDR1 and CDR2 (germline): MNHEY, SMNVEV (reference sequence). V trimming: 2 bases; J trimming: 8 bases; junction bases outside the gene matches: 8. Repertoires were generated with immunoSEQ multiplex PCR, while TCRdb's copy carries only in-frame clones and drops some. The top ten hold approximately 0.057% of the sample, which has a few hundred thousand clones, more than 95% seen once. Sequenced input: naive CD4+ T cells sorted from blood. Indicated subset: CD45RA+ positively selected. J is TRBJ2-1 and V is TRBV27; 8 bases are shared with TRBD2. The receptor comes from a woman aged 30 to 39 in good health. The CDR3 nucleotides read TGTGCCAGCAGTTTACGGAGCGGGAGATCCCATGAGCAGTTCTTC. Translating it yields CASSLRSGRSHEQFF.